One sample yielded the 22 T cell receptor beta chains listed below, sequenced in a study of T-cell memory formation after mild COVID-19 (dated by TCRdb to the early 2020s). Library preparation was by 5' RACE. Reads for this sample came from an Illumina NovaSeq 6000. In TCRdb, the public reads were trimmed at Q25 with fastp and aligned with MiXCR, with productive beta chains retained. Entries are consolidated by CDR3 protein sequence, retaining the most common genes and DNA. Within this sample are around 530,000 distinct CDR3 sequences, with about 20% of them counted one time only. The ten largest clonotypes hold roughly 8.1% of the sample. The sample was PBMCs or a T cell subset sorted from them (not recorded which). These TCRs come from an adult woman who had mild COVID-19 (a few samples of this study predate the infection). The sample titles of this study are shuffled in the database, so cell type and time point are left out; the donor was told from shared clones.

The chain is built from TRBV5-1 and TRBJ1-2, with a weak D call TRBD1 (5 bases). Trimming removed 5 bases from V and 4 bases from J, with 12 bases in between. The germline gives CDR1 SGHRS, CDR2 YFSETQ. The CDR3 has 13 residues. The CDR3 region has the DNA TGCGCCAGCAGGAGAGGGGATGGCTATGGCTACACCTTC. Translating gives CASRRGDGYGYTF.

The chain couples TRBV28 to TRBJ2-1; 14 nucleotides agree with TRBD2. V lost 4 bases, J lost 8 bases, and 7 bases stayed unmatched. This CDR3 has 16 residues. CDR1 is MDHEN, CDR2 SYDVKM, per germline. The CDR3 protein is CASSSRTSGRPDEQFF. The CDR3 coding sequence is TGTGCCAGCAGTTCTAGGACTAGCGGGAGGCCGGATGAGCAGTTCTTC.

J is TRBJ2-2 and V is TRBV4-1; TRBD1 might be the D (5 bases). Germline CDR1 and CDR2: MGHRA and YSYEKL. The CDR3 consists of 16 residues. Deletions cut 5 bases from V and 6 bases from J, with 19 bases between. The CDR3 reads CASSKGLTSAAGELFF. CDR3 sequence (DNA): TGCGCCAGCAGCAAGGGGCTCACAAGCGCCGCCGGGGAGCTGTTTTTT.

This chain uses TRBV24-1 with TRBJ1-2, with a possible D match to TRBD1 (6 bases). CDR1 and CDR2 from the germline V gene are KGHDR and SFDVKD. The CDR3 runs to 13 residues. V dropped 5 bases and J dropped 9 bases, with 15 bases sitting between them. CDR3 residues: CATSAQGSRSYTF. The CDR3 bases are TGTGCCACCAGTGCACAGGGCTCGCGGAGCTACACCTTC.

The genes are TRBV7-6 and TRBJ2-1, with D possibly matching TRBD1 (5 bases). The CDR3 runs 14 residues. V was pared by 1 base and J by 6 bases, with 10 bases between. Germline V CDR1 and CDR2: SGHVS, FNYEAQ. The CDR3 here is CASSLDGQGNEQFF. The CDR3, as DNA: TGTGCCAGCAGCTTAGACGGGCAGGGCAATGAGCAGTTCTTC.

V gene TRBV29-1 combines with J gene TRBJ2-6, with D unclear. V shed 5 bases and J shed 0 bases, with 2 bases lying between them. This CDR3 is built from 12 residues. Germline V gene data show CDR1 as SQVTM and CDR2 as ANQGSEA. The CDR3 protein is CSVSSGANVLTF. CDR3 DNA sequence: TGCAGCGTTTCCTCTGGGGCCAACGTCCTGACTTTC.

V gene TRBV5-6 combines with J gene TRBJ2-6; 10 bases map to TRBD1. From germline, CDR1 is SGHDT and CDR2 YYEEEE. V lost 3 bases to trimming and J lost 1 base; unmatched junction nucleotides: 13. The CDR3 is 20 residues long. Here the CDR3 DNA reads TGTGCCAGCAGCTCGAAAAGACCTGACAGGGGGCGGTCTGGGGCCAACGTCCTGACTTTC. Translation gives CASSSKRPDRGRSGANVLTF.

The sample holds a few counts of this clonotype. The chain is built from TRBV9 and TRBJ1-2, with D possibly matching TRBD1 (6 bases). Trimming took off 1 base at V and 4 bases at J, with 11 bases between the two ends. The CDR3 covers 14 residues. Germline V gene data show CDR1 as SGDLS and CDR2 as YYNGEE. The CDR3 here is CASSVSDRPYGYTF. The DNA of the CDR3 is TGTGCCAGCAGCGTATCTGACAGGCCCTATGGCTACACCTTC.

This clonotype was counted a few times. CDR3 sequence reads: CASSLGGPSGANVLTF. In nucleotides, the CDR3 is TGCGCCAGCAGCTTGGGCGGTCCCTCTGGGGCCAACGTCCTGACTTTC. The V call is TRBV5-1, the J call TRBJ2-6; unclear D gene. Trimming pared 0 bases from V and 0 bases from J, leaving 7 bases between. The CDR3 is 16 residues long. Germline V gene lookup returns CDR1 SGHRS and CDR2 YFSETQ.

This clonotype occurred a few times. J is TRBJ1-2 and V is TRBV5-6; D is perhaps TRBD1 (6 bases). The CDR3 is 15 residues long. The V gene lost 4 bases and the J gene lost 3 bases, with 16 bases spanning the gap. CDR1 is SGHDT and CDR2 is YYEEEE in the germline V gene. The CDR3 reads CASSRTGRGDYGYTF. The CDR3 DNA follows: TGTGCCAGCAGCCGAACAGGGCGGGGGGACTATGGCTACACCTTC. Filled out from reference TRBV5-6 and TRBJ1-2, the complete variable domain reads DAGVTQSPTHLIKTRGQQVTLRCSPKSGHDTVSWYQQALGQGPQFIFQYYEEEERQRGNFPDRFSGHQFPNYSSELNVNALLLGDSALYLCASSRTGRGDYGYTFGSGTRLTVV.

The J gene is TRBJ2-1, the V gene TRBV7-6; 8 positions match TRBD1. V was clipped by 2 bases and J by 5 bases; unmatched bases: 8. Germline CDR1 reads SGHVS; CDR2 reads FNYEAQ. This CDR3 region has 16 residues. CDR3 amino acids: CASSLRQGFIDNEQFF. CDR3 DNA: TGTGCCAGCAGCTTAAGACAGGGGTTTATAGACAATGAGCAGTTCTTC.

This clonotype occurred a few times. The rearrangement links TRBV12-3 or TRBV12-4 to TRBJ2-1; 7 bases align to TRBD2. The V and J ends lost 8 bases and 3 bases, in that order; junction bases with no gene match: 19. The CDR3 totals 18 residues. CDR3 in amino acids: CASSPSGRGILFYNEQFF. Written as DNA, the CDR3 is TGTGCCAGCTCTCCTAGCGGTCGAGGTATTCTTTTCTACAATGAGCAGTTCTTC.

This chain joins TRBV9 and TRBJ1-1; D is uncertain. Germline V CDR1 and CDR2: SGDLS, YYNGEE. V lost 3 bases and J lost 8, with 17 bases in between. The CDR3 runs to 14 residues. CDR3 protein: CASSGGLETAEAFF. CDR3 DNA: TGTGCCAGCAGCGGCGGACTGGAAACGGCGGAAGCTTTCTTT.

This clonotype has a handful of counts. The rearrangement joins TRBV2 to TRBJ2-4, with TRBD2 identical over 8 bases. The ends lost 6 bases at V and 8 bases at J; junction bases unmatched: 9. The CDR3 runs to 14 residues. Germline CDR1 is SNHLY and CDR2 is FYNNEI. As DNA, the CDR3 is TGTGCCAGCAGCGCTTATAGCGGGGCCTACATTCAGTACTTC. This encodes CASSAYSGAYIQYF.

This clonotype occurred many times. This rearrangement joins TRBV15 to TRBJ2-1; TRBD2 matches 8 bases. The germline CDR1 and CDR2 sequences are LNHNV and YYDKDF (reference sequence). The CDR3 loop spans 14 amino acids. The junction had 6 bases not matched to a gene; V was cut back by 4 bases and J by 7 bases. The CDR3, as DNA: TGTGCCACCAGCAAAAGGGCTAGCGGGAATGAGCAGTTCTTC. Amino acids: CATSKRASGNEQFF.

A few counts support this clonotype. The J gene is TRBJ1-3, the V gene TRBV4-1, with D unresolved. Trimming shortened V by 2 bases and J by 0 bases, and 8 bases separated the two germline ends. Germline assignment: CDR1 MGHRA and CDR2 YSYEKL. The CDR3 sequence is 15 residues long. The CDR3 DNA reads as TGCGCCAGCAGCCAACACCTGAGCTCTGGAAACACCATATATTTT. It translates to CASSQHLSSGNTIYF.

This clonotype was detected ten times or more. The chain combines TRBV27 with TRBJ2-1; D is unresolved. CDR1 MNHEY and CDR2 SMNVEV come from the germline V gene (reference sequence). The CDR3 extends over 16 amino acids. V shed 0 bases and J shed 5 bases, with 14 bases lying between them. This CDR3 reads CASSLSYQVRDNEQFF. The CDR3 nucleotides read TGTGCCAGCAGTTTATCTTATCAAGTTCGGGACAATGAGCAGTTCTTC.

In its sample, this clonotype was seen many times. The chain carries TRBV11-2 and TRBJ2-2; D is ambiguous. V lost 2 bases to trimming and J lost 4 bases, with 2 bases between them. CDR1 is SGHAT and CDR2 is FQNNGV in the germline V gene. This CDR3 is built from 12 residues. CDR3 residues: CASSLFTGELFF. DNA of the CDR3: TGTGCCAGCAGCTTATTCACCGGGGAGCTGTTTTTT.

This clonotype was counted ten times or more. The genes are TRBV20-1 and TRBJ2-1; D could derive from TRBD1 or TRBD2 (5 bases each). Trimming pared 3 bases from V and 7 bases from J, leaving 13 bases between. The CDR3 contains 13 residues. The germline CDR1 and CDR2 sequences are DFQATT and SNEGSKA (reference sequence). This CDR3 is CSASRGRMNEQFF. For the CDR3, the DNA is TGCAGTGCTAGTCGGGGCCGGATGAATGAGCAGTTCTTC.

This clonotype was counted between two and nine times. This sequence joins TRBV6-1 and TRBJ1-3, with 8 positions matching TRBD1. Germline CDR1 and CDR2: MNHNS and SASEGT. V trimming: 3 bases; J trimming: 0 bases; junction bases outside the gene matches: 10. This CDR3 comprises 18 residues. CDR3 loop: CASSEFQGASSSGNTIYF. CDR3 nucleotides: TGTGCCAGCAGTGAGTTCCAGGGGGCATCCAGCTCTGGAAACACCATATATTTT.

As to this clonotype: A much more abundant neighbour one base away suggests this may be a read error. CDR3 sequence: CASSGGGATDTQYF. For the CDR3, the DNA is TGTGCCAGCAGTGGCGGGGGGGCCACAGATACGCAGTATTTT. The V call is TRBV6-4, the J call TRBJ2-3; 9 nucleotides align to TRBD2. Germline V lookup: CDR1 MRHNA, CDR2 SNTAGT. The CDR3 runs 14 residues. With V trimmed by 4 bases and J by 2 bases, 1 base remained unmatched.

This clonotype was counted between two and nine times. The rearrangement uses TRBV24-1 and TRBJ2-3, with D possibly TRBD2 on 6 matching bases. V lost 5 bases and J lost 0, with 14 bases in between. The germline V gene has CDR1 KGHDR and CDR2 SFDVKD. This CDR3 region has 16 residues. CDR3 bases: TGTGCCACCAGTGCCCACGGGACTCTGAGCACAGATACGCAGTATTTT. It codes for CATSAHGTLSTDTQYF.